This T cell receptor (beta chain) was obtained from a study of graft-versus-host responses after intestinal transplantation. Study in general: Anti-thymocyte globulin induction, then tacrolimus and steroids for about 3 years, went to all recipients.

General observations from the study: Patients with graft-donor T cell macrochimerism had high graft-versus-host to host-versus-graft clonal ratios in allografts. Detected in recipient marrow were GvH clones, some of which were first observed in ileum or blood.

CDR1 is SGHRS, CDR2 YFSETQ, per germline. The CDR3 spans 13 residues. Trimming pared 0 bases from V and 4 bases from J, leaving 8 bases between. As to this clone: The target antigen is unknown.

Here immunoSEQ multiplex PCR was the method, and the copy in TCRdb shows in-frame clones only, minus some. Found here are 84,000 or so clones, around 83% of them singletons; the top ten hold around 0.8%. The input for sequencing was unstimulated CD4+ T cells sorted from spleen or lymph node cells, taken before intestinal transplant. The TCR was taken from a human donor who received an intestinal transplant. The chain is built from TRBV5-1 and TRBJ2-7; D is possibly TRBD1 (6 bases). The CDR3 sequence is CASSLATGYEQYF. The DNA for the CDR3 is TGCGCCAGCAGCTTGGCAACAGGGTACGAGCAGTACTTC.